These T cell receptor beta chains were read from a single sample in a study of cytomegalovirus exposure and HLA in healthy donors. Assay used: immunoSEQ multiplex PCR; TCRdb lists only in-frame clones, some missing. This sample lists some 110,000 clones; its ten largest clones have about 4%. The sequenced sample consisted of PBMCs. These receptors were obtained from a man aged 25 to 40 in good health and CMV-seronegative. The CDR3 runs from the conserved cysteine through the conserved F or W. Fields, in order: D gene, V gene, J gene, CDR3 protein, CDR3 DNA. A D gene is named only where the DNA matches it firmly.

d_call: -
v_call: TRBV15
j_call: TRBJ1-1
cdr3_aa: CATSRDIGGSEAFF
cdr3_nt: TGTGCCACCAGCAGAGATATAGGAGGGTCTGAAGCTTTCTTT

d_call: TRBD1
v_call: TRBV11-2
j_call: TRBJ2-5
cdr3_aa: CASSLGQGRETQYF
cdr3_nt: TGTGCCAGCAGCTTAGGACAGGGAAGAGAGACCCAGTACTTC

d_call: TRBD2
v_call: TRBV7-9
j_call: TRBJ2-3
cdr3_aa: CASSRTSGRGSDTQYF
cdr3_nt: TGTGCCAGCAGCCGGACTAGCGGGAGGGGCTCAGATACGCAGTATTTT

d_call: -
v_call: TRBV7-2
j_call: TRBJ1-1
cdr3_aa: CASSLRGGTEAFF
cdr3_nt: TGTGCCAGCAGCTTACGGGGGGGGACTGAAGCTTTCTTT

d_call: -
v_call: TRBV29-1
j_call: TRBJ2-2
cdr3_aa: CSAQTQNTGELFF
cdr3_nt: TGCAGCGCCCAGACTCAAAACACCGGGGAGCTGTTTTTT

d_call: -
v_call: TRBV6-5
j_call: TRBJ2-1
cdr3_aa: CASSYKRRSNEQFF
cdr3_nt: TGTGCCAGCAGTTACAAGAGGCGAAGCAATGAGCAGTTCTTC

d_call: TRBD2
v_call: TRBV7-2
j_call: TRBJ2-5
cdr3_aa: CASSTRGGTRGRPETQYF
cdr3_nt: TGTGCCAGCAGCACTCGGGGGGGGACTAGAGGGCGACCGGAGACCCAGTACTTC

d_call: -
v_call: TRBV10-3
j_call: TRBJ2-7
cdr3_aa: CAISGTTPYEQYF
cdr3_nt: TGTGCCATCAGTGGGACTACCCCCTACGAGCAGTACTTC

d_call: TRBD2
v_call: TRBV6-5
j_call: TRBJ2-1
cdr3_aa: CASSYETSGGTNEQFF
cdr3_nt: TGTGCCAGCAGTTACGAGACTAGCGGGGGAACAAATGAGCAGTTCTTC

d_call: -
v_call: TRBV2
j_call: TRBJ1-3
cdr3_aa: CASSEVSRGWGNTIYF
cdr3_nt: TGTGCCAGCAGTGAAGTTTCCAGGGGATGGGGAAACACCATATATTTT

d_call: TRBD1
v_call: TRBV7-9
j_call: TRBJ2-7
cdr3_aa: CASSLHPGQGGEQYF
cdr3_nt: TGTGCCAGCAGCCTGCATCCGGGACAGGGGGGCGAGCAGTACTTC

d_call: -
v_call: TRBV7-9
j_call: TRBJ2-2
cdr3_aa: CASSPWDTQTGELFF
cdr3_nt: TGTGCCAGCAGCCCCTGGGACACCCAGACCGGGGAGCTGTTTTTT

d_call: TRBD2
v_call: TRBV6-4
j_call: TRBJ2-1
cdr3_aa: CASSVTAGTSNEQFF
cdr3_nt: TGTGCCAGCAGTGTCACAGCGGGGACGAGCAATGAGCAGTTCTTC

d_call: TRBD2
v_call: TRBV11-2
j_call: TRBJ2-5
cdr3_aa: CASSSGLAETQYF
cdr3_nt: TGTGCCAGCAGCTCCGGACTAGCTGAGACCCAGTACTTC

d_call: -
v_call: TRBV11-3
j_call: TRBJ2-2
cdr3_aa: CASSLRGSTGELFF
cdr3_nt: TGTGCCAGCAGCTTAAGGGGTAGCACCGGGGAGCTGTTTTTT

d_call: -
v_call: TRBV5-1
j_call: TRBJ1-4
cdr3_aa: CASSSGSTNEKLFF
cdr3_nt: TGCGCCAGCAGCTCAGGGTCAACTAATGAAAAACTGTTTTTT

d_call: -
v_call: TRBV29-1
j_call: TRBJ1-4
cdr3_aa: CSVEGSQGWLFF
cdr3_nt: TGCAGCGTTGAAGGGTCACAGGGTTGGCTGTTTTTT

d_call: -
v_call: TRBV7-9
j_call: TRBJ2-3
cdr3_aa: CASSSRLFTSADTQYF
cdr3_nt: TGTGCCAGCAGCTCGAGACTTTTTACGTCGGCGGATACGCAGTATTTT

d_call: -
v_call: TRBV11-2
j_call: TRBJ2-7
cdr3_aa: CASSLDGGRSFYEQYF
cdr3_nt: TGTGCCAGCAGCTTAGATGGTGGCAGGTCTTTCTACGAGCAGTACTTC

d_call: -
v_call: TRBV10-3
j_call: TRBJ2-1
cdr3_aa: CAISRDNEQFF
cdr3_nt: TGTGCCATCAGCCGCGACAATGAGCAGTTCTTC

d_call: -
v_call: TRBV7-2
j_call: TRBJ1-5
cdr3_aa: CASSLTGAGQPQHF
cdr3_nt: TGTGCCAGCAGCTTAACGGGAGCCGGGCAGCCCCAGCATTTT

d_call: -
v_call: TRBV12-5
j_call: TRBJ2-2
cdr3_aa: CASGLPKNTGELFF
cdr3_nt: TGTGCTAGTGGTTTGCCAAAAAACACCGGGGAGCTGTTTTTT

d_call: -
v_call: TRBV2
j_call: TRBJ1-3
cdr3_aa: CASSPAAPLSGNTIYF
cdr3_nt: TGTGCCAGCAGTCCGGCGGCCCCACTCTCTGGAAACACCATATATTTT

d_call: -
v_call: TRBV15
j_call: TRBJ1-4
cdr3_aa: CATSRDRRGGDEKLFF
cdr3_nt: TGTGCCACCAGCAGAGATCGGAGGGGGGGGGATGAAAAACTGTTTTTT

d_call: -
v_call: TRBV9
j_call: TRBJ1-2
cdr3_aa: CASSRGGDNYGYTF
cdr3_nt: TGTGCCAGCAGCCGGGGAGGAGACAACTATGGCTACACCTTC

d_call: -
v_call: TRBV25-1
j_call: TRBJ2-7
cdr3_aa: CAASLAGAEQYF
cdr3_nt: TGTGCCGCCTCTTTGGCGGGGGCCGAGCAGTACTTC

d_call: -
v_call: TRBV30
j_call: TRBJ2-7
cdr3_aa: CAWSVRRAQYEQYF
cdr3_nt: TGTGCCTGGAGTGTAAGGCGGGCTCAATACGAGCAGTACTTC

d_call: TRBD2
v_call: TRBV6-6
j_call: TRBJ2-1
cdr3_aa: CASKAGGPNEQFF
cdr3_nt: TGTGCCAGCAAGGCGGGGGGGCCTAATGAGCAGTTCTTC

d_call: TRBD1
v_call: TRBV5-6
j_call: TRBJ1-4
cdr3_aa: CASSGDRGNEKLFF
cdr3_nt: TGTGCCAGCAGCGGGGACAGGGGCAATGAAAAACTGTTTTTT

d_call: -
v_call: TRBV19
j_call: TRBJ2-5
cdr3_aa: CASSSYSQTQYF
cdr3_nt: TGTGCCAGTAGTTCCTACAGTCAGACCCAGTACTTC

d_call: TRBD2
v_call: TRBV18
j_call: TRBJ2-3
cdr3_aa: CASSLLLAQTDTQYF
cdr3_nt: TGTGCCAGCTCACTTCTACTAGCGCAAACAGATACGCAGTATTTT

d_call: TRBD2
v_call: TRBV27
j_call: TRBJ2-5
cdr3_aa: CASSFVAGGQETQYF
cdr3_nt: TGTGCCAGCAGTTTTGTAGCGGGGGGCCAAGAGACCCAGTACTTC

d_call: TRBD2
v_call: TRBV4-2
j_call: TRBJ2-1
cdr3_aa: CASSHRAREGYNEQFF
cdr3_nt: TGTGCCAGCAGCCATCGGGCCCGGGAGGGCTACAATGAGCAGTTCTTC

d_call: -
v_call: TRBV19
j_call: TRBJ2-1
cdr3_aa: CASSILGRTDYNEQFF
cdr3_nt: TGTGCCAGTAGTATTTTGGGGAGAACAGATTACAATGAGCAGTTCTTC

d_call: TRBD2
v_call: TRBV10-3
j_call: TRBJ2-3
cdr3_aa: CAISDPGLADLDTQYF
cdr3_nt: TGTGCCATCAGTGACCCGGGACTAGCGGACTTAGATACGCAGTATTTT

d_call: TRBD2
v_call: TRBV5-1
j_call: TRBJ2-5
cdr3_aa: CASSLTPSGGETQYF
cdr3_nt: TGCGCCAGCAGCTTAACACCTAGCGGGGGGGAGACCCAGTACTTC

d_call: TRBD1
v_call: TRBV11-2
j_call: TRBJ1-4
cdr3_aa: CASSFGQGYNEKLFF
cdr3_nt: TGTGCCAGCAGCTTCGGACAGGGCTATAATGAAAAACTGTTTTTT

d_call: TRBD1
v_call: TRBV9
j_call: TRBJ2-7
cdr3_aa: CASSVGQGYHEQYF
cdr3_nt: TGTGCCAGCAGCGTAGGACAGGGGTACCACGAGCAGTACTTC

d_call: -
v_call: TRBV5-4
j_call: TRBJ2-7
cdr3_aa: CASSSNPLEQYF
cdr3_nt: TGTGCCAGCAGCTCCAACCCCCTAGAGCAGTACTTC

d_call: TRBD1
v_call: TRBV5-6
j_call: TRBJ2-7
cdr3_aa: CASSLTGTVYEQYF
cdr3_nt: TGTGCCAGCAGCTTGACCGGGACAGTCTACGAGCAGTACTTC

d_call: -
v_call: TRBV5-1
j_call: TRBJ2-5
cdr3_aa: CASTGGGRETQYF
cdr3_nt: TGCGCCAGCACCGGAGGGGGCCGGGAGACCCAGTACTTC

d_call: -
v_call: TRBV11-2
j_call: TRBJ2-7
cdr3_aa: CASSWDTSYEQYF
cdr3_nt: TGTGCCAGCAGCTGGGACACCTCCTACGAGCAGTACTTC